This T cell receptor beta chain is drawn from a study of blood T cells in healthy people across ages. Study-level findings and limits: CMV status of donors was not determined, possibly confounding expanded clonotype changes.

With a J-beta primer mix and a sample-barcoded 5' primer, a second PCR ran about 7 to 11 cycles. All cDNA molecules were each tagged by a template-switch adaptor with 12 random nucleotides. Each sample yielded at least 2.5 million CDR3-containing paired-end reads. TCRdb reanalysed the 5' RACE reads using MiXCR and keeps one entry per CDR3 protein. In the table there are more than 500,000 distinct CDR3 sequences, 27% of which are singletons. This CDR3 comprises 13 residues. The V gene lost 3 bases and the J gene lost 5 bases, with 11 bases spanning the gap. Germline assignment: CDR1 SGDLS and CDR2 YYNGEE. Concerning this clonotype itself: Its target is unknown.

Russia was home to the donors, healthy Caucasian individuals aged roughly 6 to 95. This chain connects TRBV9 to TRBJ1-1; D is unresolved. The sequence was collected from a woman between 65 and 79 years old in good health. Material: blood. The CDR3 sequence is CASSEERWTEAFF. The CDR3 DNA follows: TGTGCCAGCAGCGAAGAACGGTGGACTGAAGCTTTCTTT.